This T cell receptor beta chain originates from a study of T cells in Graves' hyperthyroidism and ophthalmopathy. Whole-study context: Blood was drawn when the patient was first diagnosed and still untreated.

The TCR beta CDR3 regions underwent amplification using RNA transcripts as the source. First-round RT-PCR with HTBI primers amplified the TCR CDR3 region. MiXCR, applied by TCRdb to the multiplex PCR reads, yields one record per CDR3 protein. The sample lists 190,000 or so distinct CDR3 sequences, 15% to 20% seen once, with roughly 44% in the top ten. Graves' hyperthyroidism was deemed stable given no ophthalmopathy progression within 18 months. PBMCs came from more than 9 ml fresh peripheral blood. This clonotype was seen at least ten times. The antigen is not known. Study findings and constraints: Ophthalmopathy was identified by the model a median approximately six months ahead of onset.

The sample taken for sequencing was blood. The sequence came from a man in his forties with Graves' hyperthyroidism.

The CDR3 DNA sequence: TGTGCCAGCAGTGAATTAGGGATAACAGATACGCAGTATTTT. Translation: CASSELGITDTQYF. This sequence joins TRBV6-1 and TRBJ2-3; D is unclear. This CDR3 spans 14 amino acids. V was pared by 2 bases and J by 3 bases, with 9 bases between. CDR1 MNHNS and CDR2 SASEGT come from the germline V gene.